A single sample is the source of the 18 T cell receptor beta chains below, sequenced in a study of T cells in Graves' hyperthyroidism and ophthalmopathy. TCR beta CDR3 regions were amplified from RNA transcripts. First-round RT-PCR of the TCR CDR3 relied on the HTBI primer set. One entry per CDR3 protein, called by TCRdb with MiXCR from the multiplex PCR reads. The sample includes around 350,000 distinct CDR3 sequences, about a sixth seen only once; the top ten take more than 30%. Sequenced material: blood. Receptors were obtained from a woman between 25 and 40 years old with Graves' hyperthyroidism that later progressed to Graves' ophthalmopathy.

This clonotype was seen a handful of times. The rearrangement uses TRBV18 and TRBJ2-1, with a possible D match to TRBD2 (6 bases). This CDR3 has 13 amino acids. Trimming shortened V by 6 bases and J by 5 bases, and 11 bases separated the two germline ends. From germline, CDR1 is KGHSH and CDR2 LQKENI. In DNA, the CDR3 is TGTGCCAGCTCCCGGGACTGGGACAATGAGCAGTTCTTC. This gives the protein CASSRDWDNEQFF.

This clonotype was seen once. CDR3 in DNA: TGTGCCAGCAGGGGGACAGGGGGGACGGTAGAGACCCAGTACTTC. The encoded protein is CASRGTGGTVETQYF. The genes are TRBV2 and TRBJ2-5; 11 bases agree with TRBD1. The CDR3 has 15 amino acids. Looked up from germline, CDR1 is SNHLY and CDR2 is FYNNEI. V lost 6 bases and J lost 4; bases outside the gene matches: 7.

There are many counts of this clonotype. The chain recombines TRBV12-3 or TRBV12-4 with TRBJ2-3, with D perhaps given as TRBD1 or TRBD2 (5 bases each). CDR3 length: 15 residues. Trimming left V 1 base short and J 1 base short, with 9 bases between. This CDR3 reads CASSLVGAGTDTQYF. CDR3 DNA sequence: TGTGCCAGCAGTTTAGTCGGGGCAGGCACAGATACGCAGTATTTT.

The V gene is TRBV6-1, the J gene TRBJ1-1, with TRBD1 as a possible D gene (5 bases). CDR1 MNHNS and CDR2 SASEGT come from the germline V gene. This CDR3 comprises 14 residues. V lost 3 bases to trimming and J lost 4 bases, with 12 bases between them. DNA of the CDR3: TGTGCCAGCAGTGACGCCGGGGCCCTCACTGAAGCTTTCTTT. Protein sequence: CASSDAGALTEAFF.

This clonotype has at least ten counts. The genes are TRBV30 and TRBJ2-2, with D maybe TRBD1 (5 bases). V was clipped by 1 base and J by 6 bases, with 9 bases between them. Germline loops: CDR1 GTSNPN, CDR2 SVGIG (reference sequence). There are 13 residues in the CDR3. In DNA form, the CDR3 reads TGTGCCTGGAGTGAAGGGGTTTCCGGGGAGCTGTTTTTT. Its translation: CAWSEGVSGELFF.

This clonotype has at least ten counts. V gene TRBV20-1 combines with J gene TRBJ2-7; TRBD2 aligns across 9 bases. The V gene end was trimmed by 6 bases and the J gene end by 3 bases; junction bases not matched to a gene: 12. The germline gives CDR1 DFQATT, CDR2 SNEGSKA (reference sequence). The CDR3 sequence is 15 residues long. The CDR3 sequence: CSASPPSGNIYEQYF. In DNA form, the CDR3 reads TGCAGTGCGAGCCCTCCTAGCGGGAACATCTACGAGCAGTACTTC.

V gene TRBV5-5 combines with J gene TRBJ2-5, with 8 positions matching TRBD1. Germline CDR1 SGHKS, CDR2 YYEKEE (reference sequence). V lost 3 bases, J lost 5 bases, and 9 bases stayed unmatched. The CDR3 loop spans 15 amino acids. CDR3 in DNA: TGTGCCAGCAGCTCAGGACAGGGATGGAGGGAGACCCAGTACTTC. Amino acid sequence: CASSSGQGWRETQYF.

This clonotype came up many times. The chain is built from TRBV5-1 and TRBJ2-3; 9 positions agree with TRBD2. The CDR3 has 14 residues. The germline V gene has CDR1 SGHRS and CDR2 YFSETQ. V was clipped by 1 base and J by 4 bases; unmatched bases: 1. The CDR3 nucleotides are TGCGCCAGCAGCTTGAGACTAGCGGCAGATACGCAGTATTTT. Translation gives CASSLRLAADTQYF.

At least ten counts were recorded for this clonotype. This chain joins TRBV27 and TRBJ2-1; D might be TRBD2 (7 bases). Germline V lookup: CDR1 MNHEY, CDR2 SMNVEV (reference sequence). V lost 3 bases, J lost 4 bases, and 10 bases lay in between. The CDR3 has 14 amino acids. For the CDR3, the DNA is TGTGCCAGCAGTTTCGGGGGGCTGTACAATGAGCAGTTCTTC. Translated, it gives CASSFGGLYNEQFF.

In this sample, this clonotype turned up many times. The rearrangement uses TRBV15 and TRBJ1-5, with a weak D call TRBD1 (5 bases). V lost 5 bases and J lost 7, with 12 bases in between. The V gene's germline CDR1 is LNHNV and CDR2 YYDKDF (reference sequence). This CDR3 spans 13 amino acids. The CDR3 DNA follows: TGTGCCACCAGCGAAGGGGCGAGACAGCCCCAGCATTTT. This gives the protein CATSEGARQPQHF.

This clonotype occurred many times. The V and J genes are TRBV27 and TRBJ2-2; 9 bases agree with TRBD1. The length of the CDR3 is 17 residues. Germline CDR1 MNHEY, CDR2 SMNVEV (reference sequence). The J segment lost 2 bases and the V segment lost 4 bases, leaving 8 bases of the junction unmatched. The CDR3 here is CASSSLYRGRNTGELFF. The CDR3 region has the DNA TGTGCCAGCAGTTCCCTATACAGGGGGCGAAACACCGGGGAGCTGTTTTTT.

The rearrangement uses TRBV29-1 and TRBJ1-2; weak D call: TRBD1 (6 bases). Germline-derived CDR1 and CDR2 are SQVTM and ANQGSEA. The CDR3 contains 14 residues. V lost 1 base and J lost 5, with 14 bases in between. This chain's CDR3 is CSVEGWGPGYGYTF. The CDR3, as DNA: TGCAGCGTTGAAGGGTGGGGGCCAGGATATGGCTACACCTTC.

The chain has TRBV10-3 and TRBJ2-3, with TRBD2 matching 10 bases. This CDR3 is 14 amino acids long. The ends lost 10 bases at V and 4 bases at J; junction bases unmatched: 8. From germline, CDR1 is ENHRY and CDR2 SYGVKD. The CDR3 sequence is CATAPSGSADTQYF. The CDR3 DNA reads as TGTGCCACCGCCCCTAGCGGGAGTGCAGATACGCAGTATTTT.

The sample holds many counts of this clonotype. The CDR3: CAWSYQGTEAFF. CDR3 bases: TGTGCCTGGAGTTATCAAGGGACTGAAGCTTTCTTT. The chain employs TRBV30 and TRBJ1-1; no reliable D call. CDR1 GTSNPN and CDR2 SVGIG come from the germline V gene (reference sequence). The CDR3 loop spans 12 amino acids. The ends were cut back, 2 bases at V and 5 bases at J, with 9 bases in the middle.

This chain joins TRBV7-4 and TRBJ2-7; perhaps TRBD1 as D (6 bases). In germline, CDR1 is SGHVT, CDR2 SQSDAQ. The CDR3 has 13 residues. V shed 6 bases and J shed 5 bases, with 14 bases lying between them. Here the CDR3 reads CASSPHTGNEQYF. The CDR3 DNA follows: TGTGCCAGCAGTCCCCATACAGGGAACGAGCAGTACTTC.

In this sample, this clonotype turned up many times. The chain joins TRBV2 to TRBJ2-2; 7 nucleotides match TRBD2. Germline lookup yields CDR1 SNHLY and CDR2 FYNNEI. With 4 bases clipped from V and 5 bases from J, the junction kept 7 bases outside the gene matches. This CDR3 spans 15 amino acids. The CDR3 loop reads CASSVGRAGTGELFF. CDR3 nucleotides: TGTGCCAGCAGTGTAGGGAGGGCTGGTACCGGGGAGCTGTTTTTT.

The chain recombines TRBV5-1 with TRBJ2-5; TRBD2 is a possible D gene (6 bases). The CDR3 length is 15 residues. Germline V gene sequence: CDR1 SGHRS, CDR2 YFSETQ. Trimming shortened V by 4 bases and J by 1 base, and 14 bases separated the two germline ends. The CDR3 loop is CASSPGTGSQETQYF. As DNA, the CDR3 is TGCGCCAGCAGCCCCGGGACTGGTTCCCAAGAGACCCAGTACTTC.

The CDR3 here is CASGRWADSNQPQHF. The CDR3 nucleotides are TGTGCCAGCGGACGATGGGCAGATAGCAATCAGCCCCAGCATTTT. This chain uses TRBV27 with TRBJ1-5; D unclear. The CDR3 length is 15 residues. Germline V lookup: CDR1 MNHEY, CDR2 SMNVEV (reference sequence). V was shortened by 8 bases and J by 0 bases, with 14 bases between the two germline ends.